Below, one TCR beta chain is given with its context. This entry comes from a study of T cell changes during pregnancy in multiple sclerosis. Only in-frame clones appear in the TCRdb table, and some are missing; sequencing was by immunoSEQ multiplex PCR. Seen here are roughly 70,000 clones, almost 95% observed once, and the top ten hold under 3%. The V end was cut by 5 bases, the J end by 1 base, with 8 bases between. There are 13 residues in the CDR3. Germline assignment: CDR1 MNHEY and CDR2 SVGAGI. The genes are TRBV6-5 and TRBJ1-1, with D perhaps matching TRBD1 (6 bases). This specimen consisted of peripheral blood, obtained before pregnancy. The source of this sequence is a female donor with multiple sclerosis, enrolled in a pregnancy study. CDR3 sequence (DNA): TGTGCCAGCAGTACGACAGGGAACACTGAAGCTTTCTTT. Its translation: CASSTTGNTEAFF.